The 12 T cell receptor beta chains presented below share a single source sample, sequenced in a study of blood T cell repertoires in COVID-19. Generated by immunoSEQ multiplex PCR, the TCRdb table keeps only in-frame clones and is missing some. The repertoire holds some 290,000 clones, with 90% as singletons. The source material was peripheral blood. Every receptor here comes from a woman in her twenties or thirties with COVID-19, enrolled during active disease.

This chain joins TRBV27 and TRBJ1-5, with no clear D. V was trimmed by 5 bases and J by 9 bases, leaving 14 bases between them. This CDR3 is 13 amino acids long. Germline CDR1 and CDR2: MNHEY and SMNVEV (reference sequence). The CDR3 is CASSQDWEGPQHF. The CDR3 DNA reads TGTGCCAGCAGTCAGGACTGGGAGGGGCCCCAGCATTTT.

The chain couples TRBV5-1 to TRBJ2-2, with D hard to call. The CDR3 is 14 residues long. Trimming cost V 4 bases and J 4 bases, with 11 bases left between them. Germline values: CDR1 SGHRS, CDR2 YFSETQ. The CDR3: CASSADITTGELFF. The DNA for the CDR3 is TGCGCCAGCAGCGCCGACATTACCACCGGGGAGCTGTTTTTT. Full variable domain (missing parts from reference TRBV5-1 and TRBJ2-2): KAGVTQTPRYLIKTRGQQVTLSCSPISGHRSVSWYQQTPGQGLQFLFEYFSETQRNKGNFPGRFSGRQFSNSRSEMNVSTLELGDSALYLCASSADITTGELFFGEGSRLTVL.

The chain is built from TRBV11-3 and TRBJ2-3; D not certain. The CDR3 consists of 13 residues. V dropped 4 bases and J dropped 8 bases, with 13 bases sitting between them. Looked up from germline, CDR1 is SGHNT and CDR2 is YENEEA. The CDR3 reads CASSSYLETTQYF. The DNA for the CDR3 is TGTGCCAGCAGCTCCTATCTAGAGACTACGCAGTATTTT. The full variable domain, rest sourced from reference TRBV11-3 and TRBJ2-3, is EAGVVQSPRYKIIEKKQPVAFWCNPISGHNTLYWYLQNLGQGPELLIRYENEEAVDDSQLPKDRFSAERLKGVDSTLKIQPAELGDSAVYLCASSSYLETTQYFGPGTRLTVL.

V and J are TRBV2 and TRBJ2-2; D possibly corresponds to TRBD1 (6 bases). Germline CDR1 is SNHLY and CDR2 is FYNNEI. The V end was cut by 10 bases, the J end by 3 bases, with 15 bases between. This CDR3 has 14 residues. The CDR3 DNA is TGTGCCACATCGACAGGCTCGTACACCGGGGAGCTGTTTTTT. Translated, it gives CATSTGSYTGELFF.

The chain couples TRBV10-3 to TRBJ1-1; unclear D gene. CDR1 and CDR2 from the germline V gene are ENHRY and SYGVKD. V lost 2 bases and J 8 bases, leaving 15 bases between the germline ends. The CDR3 is made up of 14 amino acids. This CDR3 is CAISESALNKEAFF. The CDR3 DNA reads as TGTGCCATCAGTGAGAGTGCTCTGAACAAAGAAGCTTTCTTT.

The chain has TRBV30 and TRBJ1-2, with 9 positions matching TRBD1. The CDR3 contains 13 residues. Germline V gene lookup returns CDR1 GTSNPN and CDR2 SVGIG (reference sequence). The trim removed 2 bases at V and 8 bases at J, leaving 6 bases unmatched. CDR3 region: CAWSIGQGKGYTF. The CDR3 region has the DNA TGTGCCTGGAGTATCGGACAGGGGAAAGGCTACACCTTC.

CDR3 nucleotides: TGTGCCAGCAGCTTAGATATGACGGGCGGGGAGCTGTTTTTT. It specifies CASSLDMTGGELFF. V is TRBV11-3 and J is TRBJ2-2; D not certain. The length of the CDR3 is 14 residues. Trimming left V 0 bases short and J 7 bases short, with 9 bases between. Germline CDR1 reads SGHNT; CDR2 reads YENEEA.

The rearrangement uses TRBV7-9 and TRBJ2-1; D is possibly TRBD1 (5 bases). Germline assignment: CDR1 SEHNR and CDR2 FQNEAQ (reference sequence). V was cut by 5 bases and J by 1 base, with 9 bases left in between. This CDR3 has 14 amino acids. Here the CDR3 reads CASSPPGSYNEQFF. For the CDR3, the DNA is TGTGCCAGCAGCCCCCCAGGGTCCTACAATGAGCAGTTCTTC. Full variable domain (rest looked up from reference TRBV7-9 and TRBJ2-1): DTGVSQNPRHKITKRGQNVTFRCDPISEHNRLYWYRQTLGQGPEFLTYFQNEAQLEKSRLLSDRFSAERPKGSFSTLEIQRTEQGDSAMYLCASSPPGSYNEQFFGPGTRLTVL.

This chain joins TRBV4-1 and TRBJ2-7; 7 bases map to TRBD2. Germline lookup yields CDR1 MGHRA and CDR2 YSYEKL. After removal of 3 bases from V and 6 bases from J, the junction contained 8 bases not matched to a gene. This CDR3 has 14 amino acids. The CDR3 loop is CASSHRGRSPEQYF. The CDR3 nucleotides are TGCGCCAGCAGCCATCGCGGGAGATCGCCCGAGCAGTACTTC.

The chain employs TRBV7-8 and TRBJ1-5, with D possibly matching TRBD1 (6 bases). CDR1 is SGHVS and CDR2 is FQNEAQ in the germline V gene. The CDR3 runs 17 residues. Trimming shortened V by 2 bases and J by 2 bases, and 16 bases separated the two germline ends. This chain's CDR3 is CASSLSGQGIGNQPQHF. For the CDR3, the DNA is TGTGCCAGCAGCTTATCTGGGCAGGGGATTGGCAATCAGCCCCAGCATTTT. The full variable domain, rest sourced from reference TRBV7-8 and TRBJ1-5, is GAGVSQSPRYKVAKRGQDVALRCDPISGHVSLFWYQQALGQGPEFLTYFQNEAQLDKSGLPSDRFFAERPEGSVSTLKIQRTQQEDSAVYLCASSLSGQGIGNQPQHFGDGTRLSIL.

V and J are TRBV29-1 and TRBJ1-1, with TRBD1 matching over 9 bases. V was pared by 8 bases and J by 0 bases, with 4 bases of the junction left unmatched. The CDR3 consists of 13 residues. Germline CDR1 SQVTM, CDR2 ANQGSEA. CDR3 amino acids: CSFGQGLNTEAFF. The CDR3 region has the DNA TGCAGCTTCGGACAGGGGTTGAACACTGAAGCTTTCTTT.

The V call is TRBV6-2 or TRBV6-3, the J call TRBJ2-1, with D perhaps matching TRBD2 (5 bases). This CDR3 is built from 16 residues. The V end lost 0 bases, the J end lost 0 bases, and 9 bases lay between the germline ends. Germline CDR1 is MNHEY and CDR2 is SVGEGT. DNA for the CDR3: TGTGCCAGCAGTTACTCGGACTTGAGCTCCTACAATGAGCAGTTCTTC. Translated, it gives CASSYSDLSSYNEQFF.